One sample yielded the 21 T cell receptor beta chains listed below, sequenced in a study of blood T cell repertoires in COVID-19. Here immunoSEQ multiplex PCR was the method, and the copy in TCRdb shows in-frame clones only, minus some. This sample carries about 200,000 clones, 75% to 85% of them seen once, and the ten largest clones take around 11%. Sequencing input: PBMCs or T cells enriched from blood (not recorded which). The receptors shown here come from a man aged 35-49 years who had recovered from COVID-19.

The V and J genes are TRBV6-5 and TRBJ1-2; 7 positions agree with TRBD1. V lost 0 bases and J lost 7; bases outside the gene matches: 2. Per the germline V gene, CDR1 is MNHEY and CDR2 is SVGAGI. The CDR3 contains 13 residues. CDR3 residues: CASSYSTGTGYTF. Here the CDR3 DNA reads TGTGCCAGCAGTTACTCGACAGGGACTGGCTACACCTTC.

The chain combines TRBV7-8 with TRBJ2-5; possibly TRBD1 for D (6 bases). The germline V gene encodes CDR1 SGHVS and CDR2 FQNEAQ. V was clipped by 5 bases and J by 7 bases, with 8 bases between them. CDR3 length: 11 amino acids. The CDR3 reads CASSPQGTQYF. CDR3 coding DNA: TGTGCCAGCAGCCCACAGGGGACCCAGTACTTC.

The genes are TRBV5-5 and TRBJ2-1, with 8 bases that match TRBD1. CDR3 size: 17 residues. The V segment lost 3 bases and the J segment 2 bases; nucleotides outside the gene matches: 10. Per the germline V gene, CDR1 is SGHKS and CDR2 is YYEKEE (reference sequence). CDR3 loop: CASSWGQDLRTYNEQFF. CDR3 DNA: TGTGCCAGCAGCTGGGGACAGGACTTACGGACCTACAATGAGCAGTTCTTC.

This chain links TRBV7-2 with TRBJ1-1; D remains ambiguous. V shed 1 base and J shed 1 base, with 7 bases lying between them. Germline CDR1 SGHTA, CDR2 FQGNSA. The CDR3 extends over 14 amino acids. CDR3 sequence (DNA): TGTGCCAGCAGCTTAGGACCAGGGAACACTGAAGCTTTCTTT. Its translation is CASSLGPGNTEAFF.

V and J are TRBV7-9 and TRBJ1-4, with a weak D call TRBD1 (6 bases). Trimming left V 10 bases short and J 8 bases short, with 17 bases between. This CDR3 has 13 residues. Germline CDR1 is SEHNR and CDR2 is FQNEAQ (reference sequence). CDR3 bases: TGTGCCATTTTGGACAGTTCATCCGAAAAACTGTTTTTT. This codes for CAILDSSSEKLFF.

J is TRBJ2-1 and V is TRBV10-3; 15 nucleotides match TRBD2. V lost 4 bases and J lost 2; bases outside the gene matches: 9. From germline, CDR1 is ENHRY and CDR2 SYGVKD. This CDR3 is built from 19 residues. The DNA for the CDR3 is TGTGCCATCAGTGCCGGACTAGCGGGAGGGATCGGCGCCTACAATGAGCAGTTCTTC. Amino acids: CAISAGLAGGIGAYNEQFF.

This chain joins TRBV2 and TRBJ2-2, with 10 bases fitting TRBD1. Germline V lookup: CDR1 SNHLY, CDR2 FYNNEI. V gave up 6 bases and J gave up 5 bases; unmatched junction bases: 3. The CDR3 spans 14 residues. CDR3 DNA sequence: TGTGCCAGCAGGGGACAGGGGAGGACCGGGGAGCTGTTTTTT. This encodes CASRGQGRTGELFF.

As regards this clone: The same CDR3 arises from other DNA sequences in this sample as well. The chain employs TRBV28 and TRBJ2-3, with TRBD1 identical over 8 bases. The CDR3 runs to 14 residues. J was trimmed by 1 base and V by 6 bases; bases with no gene match: 3. Germline V gives CDR1 MDHEN, CDR2 SYDVKM. The CDR3 nucleotides read TGTGCCAGCAGGCCAGGGGGCGGCACAGATACGCAGTATTTT. Translation gives CASRPGGGTDTQYF.

V is TRBV18 and J is TRBJ1-1, with TRBD1 identical over 9 bases. The germline V gene encodes CDR1 KGHSH and CDR2 LQKENI. The CDR3 is 14 residues long. The V segment lost 4 bases and the J segment 7 bases; nucleotides outside the gene matches: 7. CDR3 amino acids: CASSQGTGRIEAFF. CDR3 nucleotide sequence: TGTGCCAGCTCACAGGGGACAGGGCGGATTGAAGCTTTCTTT. Together with reference TRBV18 and TRBJ1-1, the CDR3 gives the full variable domain: NAGVMQNPRHLVRRRGQEARLRCSPMKGHSHVYWYRQLPEEGLKFMVYLQKENIIDESGMPKERFSAEFPKEGPSILRIQQVVRGDSAAYFCASSQGTGRIEAFFGQGTRLTVV.

The chain is built from TRBV27 and TRBJ2-1; D is perhaps TRBD2 (5 bases). Per germline, CDR1 MNHEY and CDR2 SMNVEV (reference sequence). Trimming removed 2 bases at V and 0 bases at J, with 8 bases between. The length of the CDR3 is 15 residues. The CDR3 spells CASSLRGNSYNEQFF. The CDR3 DNA follows: TGTGCCAGCAGTTTAAGAGGGAACTCCTACAATGAGCAGTTCTTC.

This clone was seen just once. The CDR3 nucleotides read TGTGCCAGCAGCCGGGGGGCCGACGGACAGCTCAACACTGAAGCTTTCTTT. This codes for CASSRGADGQLNTEAFF. The chain has TRBV7-9 and TRBJ1-1; D might be TRBD1 (6 bases). In germline, CDR1 is SEHNR, CDR2 FQNEAQ (reference sequence). The ends were cut back, 5 bases at V and 2 bases at J, with 21 bases in the middle. The CDR3 has 17 residues.

The chain joins TRBV6-2 or TRBV6-3 to TRBJ1-2, with D unclear. The CDR3 runs to 18 residues. V lost 1 base and J 1 base, leaving 19 bases between the germline ends. Germline V lookup: CDR1 MNHEY, CDR2 SVGEGT. The DNA of the CDR3 is TGTGCCAGCAGTTACTATGTCGCGATGAGAAAGAATAACTATGGCTACACCTTC. Amino acids: CASSYYVAMRKNNYGYTF.

This chain uses TRBV2 with TRBJ2-1, with 12 bases identical to TRBD1. Germline V CDR1 and CDR2: SNHLY, FYNNEI. The CDR3 contains 15 residues. V dropped 7 bases and J dropped 8; count of bases not matched to a gene: 9. The CDR3 DNA follows: TGTGCCAGCACTGCGGGACAGGGGGCGTGGGATGAGCAGTTCTTC. This gives the protein CASTAGQGAWDEQFF. The variable domain in full, with the rest retrieved from reference TRBV2 and TRBJ2-1, is EPEVTQTPSHQVTQMGQEVILRCVPISNHLYFYWYRQILGQKVEFLVSFYNNEISEKSEIFDDQFSVERPDGSNFTLKIRSTKLEDSAMYFCASTAGQGAWDEQFFGPGTRLTVL.

The chain combines TRBV5-4 with TRBJ2-5, with 14 bases aligning to TRBD2. The germline CDR1 and CDR2 sequences are SGHNT and YYREEE (reference sequence). The CDR3 is 18 amino acids. V dropped 3 bases and J dropped 2; count of bases not matched to a gene: 9. Here the CDR3 DNA reads TGTGCCAGCAGCTCCCCGGGACTAGCGGGAGTAGGTCAAGAGACCCAGTACTTC. Translating it yields CASSSPGLAGVGQETQYF.

J is TRBJ2-2 and V is TRBV6-5, with a tentative D call TRBD1 (6 bases). The germline V gene encodes CDR1 MNHEY and CDR2 SVGAGI. V lost 6 bases, J lost 5 bases, and 10 bases lay in between. The CDR3 covers 13 residues. CDR3: CASRPQGTGELFF. In nucleotides, the CDR3 is TGTGCCAGCAGGCCACAGGGAACCGGGGAGCTGTTTTTT.

The V and J genes are TRBV5-6 and TRBJ2-1, with TRBD2 identical over 7 bases. The CDR3 spans 16 residues. The junction had 13 bases not matched to a gene; V was cut back by 6 bases and J by 4 bases. CDR1 and CDR2 from the germline V gene are SGHDT and YYEEEE. CDR3 region: CASILSGREGYNEQFF. Written as DNA, the CDR3 is TGTGCCAGCATCCTGTCGGGCAGGGAGGGGTACAATGAGCAGTTCTTC.

The CDR3 protein is CSVSGSSGRAYEQYF. CDR3 bases: TGCAGCGTTTCGGGCTCTAGCGGGAGGGCCTACGAGCAGTACTTC. V usage is TRBV29-1 and J usage is TRBJ2-7, with TRBD2 matching 12 bases. The CDR3 loop spans 15 amino acids. Germline V gives CDR1 SQVTM, CDR2 ANQGSEA. Germline trimming cut 5 bases from V and 2 bases from J; bases unmatched to any gene: 7.

This rearrangement joins TRBV10-3 to TRBJ2-5, with 14 nucleotides matching TRBD2. V lost 5 bases to trimming and J lost 5 bases; unmatched junction nucleotides: 13. Germline CDR1 reads ENHRY; CDR2 reads SYGVKD. The CDR3 is 18 residues long. CDR3: CAISPGTSGRPSLETQYF. DNA for the CDR3: TGTGCCATCAGTCCCGGGACTAGCGGGAGACCCTCTCTCGAGACCCAGTACTTC.

J is TRBJ1-2 and V is TRBV5-1, with no clear D. Trimming pared 0 bases from V and 2 bases from J, leaving 8 bases between. The CDR3 has 14 residues. The germline CDR1 and CDR2 sequences are SGHRS and YFSETQ. The CDR3 bases are TGCGCCAGCAGCTTGGCGGGATCCAACTATGGCTACACCTTC. Its translation is CASSLAGSNYGYTF.

The V call is TRBV9, the J call TRBJ2-5; D is possibly TRBD1 (5 bases). The V gene's germline CDR1 is SGDLS and CDR2 YYNGEE. The CDR3 loop spans 14 amino acids. Trimming cost V 0 bases and J 5 bases, with 11 bases left between them. The CDR3 DNA follows: TGTGCCAGCAGCGTAGCTGGCAGGGCCGAGACCCAGTACTTC. Translating gives CASSVAGRAETQYF.

V and J are TRBV5-8 and TRBJ1-2; tentative D call: TRBD1 (5 bases). The V and J ends lost 1 base and 4 bases respectively, with 11 bases between them. The CDR3 runs to 14 residues. Germline CDR1 and CDR2: SGHTS and YDEGEE. The CDR3 loop is CASSLSGTLYGYTF. The CDR3 bases are TGTGCCAGCAGCTTGAGTGGGACTCTCTATGGCTACACCTTC.